The 17 T cell receptor beta chains below all came from one sample that was sequenced in a study of OX40 agonist ivuxolimab in advanced cancers. Measured with immunoSEQ multiplex PCR; TCRdb has only the in-frame clones, and not every one. The repertoire holds 20,000 to 25,000 clones, with roughly 80% as singletons. The sample here was CD4+ or CD8+ T cells sorted from blood, taken in a trial of the OX40 agonist ivuxolimab. The receptors originated from an adult with an advanced solid tumor such as melanoma, head and neck, liver or kidney cancer.

The V and J genes are TRBV19 and TRBJ2-6, with D unresolved. V lost 3 bases, J lost 1 base, and 7 bases lay in between. CDR1 is LNHDA, CDR2 SQIVND, per germline (reference sequence). This CDR3 has 15 amino acids. CDR3 region: CASSISGSGANVLTF. CDR3 DNA: TGTGCCAGTAGTATTTCAGGTTCTGGGGCCAACGTCCTGACTTTC.

This chain uses TRBV9 with TRBJ1-2; no definite D call. The V and J ends lost 0 bases and 4 bases respectively, with 4 bases between them. The CDR3 has 12 amino acids. The germline gives CDR1 SGDLS, CDR2 YYNGEE. The CDR3 nucleotides read TGTGCCAGCAGCGTAGGGGGCTATGGCTACACCTTC. Translated, it gives CASSVGGYGYTF. Combining the CDR3 with reference TRBV9 and TRBJ1-2 gives the whole variable domain DSGVTQTPKHLITATGQRVTLRCSPRSGDLSVYWYQQSLDQGLQFLIQYYNGEERAKGNILERFSAQQFPDLHSELNLSSLELGDSALYFCASSVGGYGYTFGSGTRLTVV.

The CDR3 loop is CASSWTGSLGDEQFF. The CDR3 coding sequence is TGCGCCAGCAGCTGGACAGGATCCCTGGGCGATGAGCAGTTCTTC. V and J are TRBV5-1 and TRBJ2-1; 7 positions match TRBD1. The CDR3 loop spans 15 amino acids. Per germline, CDR1 SGHRS and CDR2 YFSETQ. The J segment lost 8 bases and the V segment lost 3 bases, leaving 11 bases of the junction unmatched.

This clone was seen a single time. V usage is TRBV4-1 and J usage is TRBJ2-1, with D maybe TRBD2 (5 bases). CDR3 size: 16 residues. Germline assignment: CDR1 MGHRA and CDR2 YSYEKL. Trimming stripped 1 base from V and 4 bases from J, with 14 bases between. CDR3 region: CASSQVDLFVYNEQFF. The CDR3 DNA follows: TGCGCCAGCAGCCAAGTGGACTTATTTGTTTACAATGAGCAGTTCTTC.

This clone showed up just a few times. This chain joins TRBV5-1 and TRBJ2-3, with D uncertain. In germline, CDR1 is SGHRS, CDR2 YFSETQ. This CDR3 is built from 12 residues. Deletions cut 0 bases from V and 7 bases from J, with 6 bases between. This CDR3 is CASSLGQHTQYF. For the CDR3, the DNA is TGCGCCAGCAGCTTGGGCCAGCATACGCAGTATTTT. Full variable domain (outside the CDR3, taken from reference TRBV5-1 and TRBJ2-3): KAGVTQTPRYLIKTRGQQVTLSCSPISGHRSVSWYQQTPGQGLQFLFEYFSETQRNKGNFPGRFSGRQFSNSRSEMNVSTLELGDSALYLCASSLGQHTQYFGPGTRLTVL.

The chain uses TRBV7-6 and TRBJ1-1; the D gene is possibly TRBD1 (5 bases). The CDR3 runs 14 residues. V lost 5 bases and J lost 10, with 20 bases in between. Looked up from germline, CDR1 is SGHVS and CDR2 is FNYEAQ. CDR3 sequence reads: CASSVTDEFRRAFF. The CDR3 DNA follows: TGTGCCAGCAGCGTGACAGACGAATTTCGTCGAGCTTTCTTT. Together with reference TRBV7-6 and TRBJ1-1, the CDR3 gives the full variable domain: GAGVSQSPRYKVTKRGQDVALRCDPISGHVSLYWYRQALGQGPEFLTYFNYEAQQDKSGLPNDRFSAERPEGSISTLTIQRTEQRDSAMYRCASSVTDEFRRAFFGQGTRLTVV.

The chain couples TRBV19 to TRBJ1-2, with 8 bases matching TRBD1. The V gene end was trimmed by 7 bases and the J gene end by 2 bases; junction bases not matched to a gene: 18. The CDR3 is made up of 18 amino acids. Germline CDR1 and CDR2: LNHDA and SQIVND (reference sequence). The CDR3 DNA follows: TGTGCCAGTATCCGGGGGCCCGGACAGGGAAAGATGAACTATGGCTACACCTTC. This sequence encodes CASIRGPGQGKMNYGYTF.

The chain joins TRBV15 to TRBJ2-3, with 7 bases identical to TRBD1. The CDR3 runs 16 residues. Germline V CDR1 and CDR2: LNHNV, YYDKDF (reference sequence). V was clipped by 4 bases and J by 2 bases; unmatched bases: 9. CDR3 coding DNA: TGTGCCACCAGCACATGGACAGGCCCCAACACAGATACGCAGTATTTT. It is translated as CATSTWTGPNTDTQYF.

V is TRBV7-8 and J is TRBJ2-1; 7 bases agree with TRBD1. The germline V gene encodes CDR1 SGHVS and CDR2 FQNEAQ. The CDR3 extends over 16 amino acids. V dropped 5 bases and J dropped 8; count of bases not matched to a gene: 15. CDR3 DNA: TGTGCCAGCAGCGTAGAGGACAGGTCGTATAGCGATGAGCAGTTCTTC. Translation: CASSVEDRSYSDEQFF.

The chain recombines TRBV7-9 with TRBJ1-2; D uncertain. Germline CDR1 SEHNR, CDR2 FQNEAQ (reference sequence). This CDR3 region has 14 residues. V shed 5 bases and J shed 0 bases, with 10 bases lying between them. CDR3 sequence: CASSPGLANYGYTF. The DNA for the CDR3 is TGTGCCAGCAGCCCCGGCTTAGCTAACTATGGCTACACCTTC.

The chain employs TRBV7-9 and TRBJ1-6; tentatively, D is TRBD1 (6 bases). The CDR3 sequence is 15 residues long. The germline CDR1 and CDR2 sequences are SEHNR and FQNEAQ (reference sequence). The germline V and J ends were trimmed by 2 bases and 9 bases, with 14 bases remaining between them. In DNA, the CDR3 is TGTGCCAGCAGCTTAAGGGGGGGGGTTCGTTCACCCCTCCACTTT. Translation: CASSLRGGVRSPLHF.

The chain joins TRBV10-3 to TRBJ1-1, with TRBD1 matching over 9 bases. CDR1 and CDR2 (germline): ENHRY, SYGVKD. This CDR3 is 13 amino acids long. The V and J ends lost 6 bases and 5 bases, in that order; junction bases with no gene match: 4. CDR3 sequence: CAISKDRGTEAFF. CDR3 coding DNA: TGTGCCATCAGCAAAGACAGGGGGACTGAAGCTTTCTTT.

The rearrangement uses TRBV28 and TRBJ2-4; the D gene is possibly TRBD2 (7 bases). V shed 8 bases and J shed 2 bases, with 22 bases lying between them. Germline-derived CDR1 and CDR2 are MDHEN and SYDVKM. The CDR3 extends over 17 amino acids. The CDR3 DNA reads as TGTGCCAGCGAACTCGGGGGGCTGGGGCATTCCAAAAACATTCAGTACTTC. Translated, it gives CASELGGLGHSKNIQYF.

The chain has TRBV5-6 and TRBJ2-7; 11 bases fit TRBD1. The CDR3 spans 16 residues. The germline V gene has CDR1 SGHDT and CDR2 YYEEEE. The J segment lost 3 bases and the V segment lost 4 bases, leaving 9 bases of the junction unmatched. CDR3 residues: CASSQGQGAYFYEQYF. CDR3 coding DNA: TGTGCCAGCAGCCAAGGACAGGGGGCGTATTTCTACGAGCAGTACTTC.

This chain's CDR3 is CASSAWDSLGTQYF. The DNA for the CDR3 is TGTGCCAGCAGCGCATGGGACAGCCTAGGGACCCAGTACTTC. This chain links TRBV11-2 with TRBJ2-5; 7 nucleotides line up with TRBD1. Trimming cost V 5 bases and J 7 bases; bases outside gene matches: 10. The CDR3 consists of 14 residues. From germline, CDR1 is SGHAT and CDR2 FQNNGV.

The rearrangement uses TRBV6-6 and TRBJ1-5; D is possibly TRBD1 (5 bases). This CDR3 region has 12 residues. Germline V gene lookup returns CDR1 MNHNY and CDR2 SVGAGI (reference sequence). V lost 8 bases to trimming and J lost 7 bases, with 12 bases between them. The CDR3 nucleotides are TGTGCCAGCCAGGACGGGGGACAGCCCCAGCATTTT. This gives the protein CASQDGGQPQHF.

The J gene is TRBJ1-6, the V gene TRBV6-5; no firm D call. CDR1 MNHEY and CDR2 SVGAGI come from the germline V gene. The V and J ends lost 6 bases and 6 bases respectively, with 9 bases between them. The CDR3 length is 13 residues. As DNA, the CDR3 is TGTGCCAGCAGCAGTAACGTTAATTCACCCCTCCACTTT. The encoded protein is CASSSNVNSPLHF.